This TCR beta chain emerged from a study of blood T cell repertoires in COVID-19. Libraries were prepared by immunoSEQ multiplex PCR; TCRdb keeps only in-frame clonotypes and omits some of them. The data contain approximately 500,000 clones, roughly 90% of them singletons. The V gene end was trimmed by 5 bases and the J gene end by 9 bases; junction bases not matched to a gene: 8. The germline V gene encodes CDR1 MNHEY and CDR2 SVGAGI. This CDR3 comprises 14 residues. Either two negative PCRs, clearance, or symptom resolution qualified Cohort 3 donors as recovered. The material sequenced was PBMCs or T cells enriched from blood (not recorded which). The clonotype comes from a woman aged 40 to 50 who had recovered from COVID-19. This rearrangement joins TRBV6-5 to TRBJ2-2; 8 bases agree with TRBD1. In DNA, the CDR3 is TGTGCCAGCAGTAACCGCGGACAGGGTTGGGAGCTGTTTTTT. This sequence encodes CASSNRGQGWELFF.